The 30 T cell receptor beta chains below were found in one sample sequenced in a study of identical twins. TCRdb reprocessed the 5' RACE reads with MiXCR, giving one entry per CDR3 protein. The sample consists of approximately 500,000 distinct CDR3 sequences, 24% of them appearing once. This same sample was also taken into another study, of T cells expressing NK-cell markers.

The sequencing input was CD4+ T cells sorted from blood. These receptor sequences come from a woman between 18 and 29 years old in good health.

A few counts support this clonotype. The chain has TRBV20-1 and TRBJ2-3, with 7 positions matching TRBD1. CDR1 is DFQATT, CDR2 SNEGSKA, per germline (reference sequence). The ends lost 2 bases at V and 6 bases at J; junction bases unmatched: 11. The CDR3 is 15 residues long. As DNA, the CDR3 is TGCAGTGCTAGATTGGACAGGTCGGCGTTCGATACGCAGTATTTT. This encodes CSARLDRSAFDTQYF.

The gene calls are TRBV29-1 and TRBJ2-3, with D maybe TRBD1 (6 bases). Trimming cost V 7 bases and J 5 bases, with 22 bases left between them. The CDR3 runs to 15 residues. Germline assignment: CDR1 SQVTM and CDR2 ANQGSEA. The CDR3 bases are TGCAGCGGCAGCCTCCCCCTCACAGGGAGAGATACGCAGTATTTT. It yields the protein CSGSLPLTGRDTQYF.

This clonotype was recorded many times. This chain joins TRBV2 and TRBJ1-1; D perhaps matches TRBD1 (6 bases). This CDR3 region has 13 residues. The V end lost 8 bases, the J end lost 4 bases, and 14 bases lay between the germline ends. Germline V gene lookup returns CDR1 SNHLY and CDR2 FYNNEI. The CDR3 sequence is CASESQGGTEAFF. For the CDR3, the DNA is TGTGCCAGCGAATCACAGGGAGGCACTGAAGCTTTCTTT.

This clonotype turned up a few times. The chain recombines TRBV20-1 with TRBJ2-1; 12 bases align to TRBD2. The CDR3 has 17 amino acids. The V and J ends lost 0 bases and 6 bases, in that order; junction bases with no gene match: 9. In germline, CDR1 is DFQATT, CDR2 SNEGSKA (reference sequence). The CDR3 DNA sequence: TGCAGTGCTAGAGATCATTTGGCTAGCGGGAGGGCCAATGAGCAGTTCTTC. Residues: CSARDHLASGRANEQFF.

The V gene is TRBV20-1, the J gene TRBJ1-2, with TRBD1 matching over 8 bases. The CDR3 contains 13 residues. Losses at the gene ends were 5 bases for V and 0 bases for J; bases not matched to a gene: 2. Germline V gives CDR1 DFQATT, CDR2 SNEGSKA (reference sequence). CDR3 amino acids: CSALDRANYGYTF. The CDR3 bases are TGCAGTGCTCTGGACAGGGCTAACTATGGCTACACCTTC.

CDR3 sequence: CSARRDLEGVEQYF. Written as DNA, the CDR3 is TGCAGTGCTAGGAGGGACCTCGAGGGGGTCGAGCAGTACTTC. The V gene is TRBV20-1, the J gene TRBJ2-7, with a weak D call TRBD1 (6 bases). Germline CDR1 reads DFQATT; CDR2 reads SNEGSKA (reference sequence). V lost 3 bases and J lost 6, with 18 bases in between. The CDR3 has 14 residues.

The rearrangement links TRBV6-2 or TRBV6-3 to TRBJ2-3, with 7 positions matching TRBD2. The CDR3 totals 15 residues. CDR1 is MNHEY, CDR2 SVGEGT, per germline. Unmatched junction bases numbered 6, after V lost 0 bases and J lost 6 bases. The CDR3 coding sequence is TGTGCCAGCAGTTACTCAGGGAGGGCCAGCGATACGCAGTATTTT. Amino acid sequence: CASSYSGRASDTQYF.

This clonotype was seen ten or more times. V usage is TRBV6-1 and J usage is TRBJ1-5; TRBD1 is a possible D gene (5 bases). The CDR3 sequence is 14 residues long. V lost 8 bases and J lost 7, with 18 bases in between. Per the germline V gene, CDR1 is MNHNS and CDR2 is SASEGT. CDR3 coding DNA: TGTGCCAGCGGGGAGGGGCTCGGATGGCAGCCCCAGCATTTT. It specifies CASGEGLGWQPQHF.

The chain recombines TRBV7-2 with TRBJ2-1; the D is unclear. V was shortened by 0 bases and J by 0 bases, with 6 bases between the two germline ends. Germline CDR1 and CDR2: SGHTA and FQGNSA. CDR3 size: 15 residues. The CDR3 sequence is CASSLAANSYNEQFF. CDR3 DNA: TGTGCCAGCAGCTTAGCGGCTAACTCCTACAATGAGCAGTTCTTC.

In its sample, this clonotype was seen a few times. The rearrangement uses TRBV20-1 and TRBJ1-1, with D hard to call. The V and J ends lost 3 bases and 4 bases respectively, with 9 bases between them. Germline values: CDR1 DFQATT, CDR2 SNEGSKA (reference sequence). CDR3 length: 12 amino acids. The CDR3 sequence: CSASLGFTEAFF. The CDR3 DNA sequence: TGCAGTGCTAGTCTGGGTTTCACTGAAGCTTTCTTT.

This rearrangement joins TRBV20-1 to TRBJ2-1, with 12 bases aligning to TRBD2. The CDR3 runs to 13 residues. The germline CDR1 and CDR2 sequences are DFQATT and SNEGSKA (reference sequence). V lost 5 bases to trimming and J lost 7 bases; unmatched junction nucleotides: 3. CDR3 nucleotides: TGCAGTGCTTCCGGACTAGCGGGGAATGAGCAGTTCTTC. This gives the protein CSASGLAGNEQFF.

The J gene is TRBJ2-2, the V gene TRBV18, with TRBD1 as a possible D gene (6 bases). The CDR3 contains 18 residues. CDR1 is KGHSH and CDR2 is LQKENI in the germline V gene. Trimming took 7 bases from V and 3 from J, leaving 24 bases between them. As DNA, the CDR3 is TGTGCCAGCTTGAGGGGAAAAACCGGGACAACTTACACCGGGGAGCTGTTTTTT. Translation: CASLRGKTGTTYTGELFF.

The rearrangement links TRBV2 to TRBJ2-1, with D maybe TRBD2 (6 bases). Germline V gene data show CDR1 as SNHLY and CDR2 as FYNNEI. The CDR3 is 14 amino acids. Between the trimmed V and J ends, which lost 6 bases and 6 bases, there was a span of 15 bases. The CDR3: CASRNDGTVNEQFF. The DNA for the CDR3 is TGTGCCAGCAGAAACGACGGGACTGTCAATGAGCAGTTCTTC.

V and J are TRBV6-6 and TRBJ2-1, with unresolved D. CDR1 MNHNY and CDR2 SVGAGI come from the germline V gene (reference sequence). The CDR3 runs to 13 residues. V lost 5 bases and J 5 bases, leaving 10 bases between the germline ends. CDR3 DNA: TGTGCCAGCAGTGTAGACCGACACAATGAGCAGTTCTTC. Translating it yields CASSVDRHNEQFF.

The V gene is TRBV29-1, the J gene TRBJ2-5, with D hard to call. With 3 bases removed from V and 4 bases from J, the gap between germline ends came to 21 bases. This CDR3 is 16 amino acids long. Germline CDR1 and CDR2: SQVTM and ANQGSEA. This chain's CDR3 is CSVDGRGAWNSETQYF. The CDR3 DNA reads TGCAGCGTTGACGGGCGAGGAGCGTGGAATTCAGAGACCCAGTACTTC.

This clonotype was counted at least ten times. This chain uses TRBV27 with TRBJ1-5; 9 positions match TRBD1. The length of the CDR3 is 16 residues. Germline-derived CDR1 and CDR2 are MNHEY and SMNVEV (reference sequence). The J segment lost 3 bases and the V segment lost 6 bases, leaving 9 bases of the junction unmatched. The DNA of the CDR3 is TGTGCCAGCAGCCCCCCGGGACAGGGCAACAATCAGCCCCAGCATTTT. Protein sequence: CASSPPGQGNNQPQHF.

The V and J genes are TRBV15 and TRBJ1-2; perhaps TRBD1 as D (5 bases). CDR1 LNHNV and CDR2 YYDKDF come from the germline V gene (reference sequence). The CDR3 runs 13 residues. Deletions cut 1 base from V and 7 bases from J, with 10 bases between. This CDR3 reads CATSRGREGGYTF. CDR3 DNA: TGTGCCACCAGCAGAGGCAGGGAAGGTGGCTACACCTTC. Based on the CDR3 plus reference TRBV15 and TRBJ1-2, the full variable domain is DAMVIQNPRYQVTQFGKPVTLSCSQTLNHNVMYWYQQKSSQAPKLLFHYYDKDFNNEADTPDNFQSRRPNTSFCFLDIRSPGLGDTAMYLCATSRGREGGYTFGSGTRLTVV.

This clonotype was observed a single time. This chain links TRBV4-1 with TRBJ2-1; TRBD2 agrees at 9 bases. CDR1 and CDR2 from the germline V gene are MGHRA and YSYEKL. Trimming took 5 bases from V and 7 from J; bases not matched to a gene: 3. The CDR3 spans 13 residues. The CDR3 DNA reads as TGCGCCAGCAGCGTGCGGGAGGGGAATGAGCAGTTCTTC. This encodes CASSVREGNEQFF.

The sample holds a few counts of this clonotype. The chain carries TRBV7-2 and TRBJ2-7, with D unclear. The CDR3 sequence is 13 residues long. Germline V gives CDR1 SGHTA, CDR2 FQGNSA. V lost 1 base and J lost 6, with 10 bases in between. CDR3 loop: CASSLEPPIEQYF. As DNA, the CDR3 is TGTGCCAGCAGCTTAGAGCCTCCCATCGAGCAGTACTTC.

This clonotype was observed a few times. The chain links TRBV20-1 to TRBJ2-5; no definite D call. Germline V lookup: CDR1 DFQATT, CDR2 SNEGSKA (reference sequence). V gave up 5 bases and J gave up 5 bases, with 6 bases separating them. The CDR3 sequence is 10 residues long. This CDR3 is CSAAKETQYF. The CDR3 nucleotides are TGCAGTGCTGCCAAGGAGACCCAGTACTTC.

The CDR3 sequence: CASSFTSRGYGYTF. CDR3 DNA sequence: TGTGCCAGCAGTTTCACCAGCCGCGGATATGGCTACACCTTC. The genes are TRBV12-3 or TRBV12-4 and TRBJ1-2, with D uncertain. Trimming took off 3 bases at V and 5 bases at J, with 13 bases between the two ends. The CDR3 extends over 14 amino acids.

This CDR3 reads CASSPGLSGNTIYF. The DNA of the CDR3 is TGTGCCAGCAGTCCGGGCCTCTCTGGAAACACCATATATTTT. The chain employs TRBV6-1 and TRBJ1-3; D is ambiguous. Germline loops: CDR1 MNHNS, CDR2 SASEGT. The CDR3 runs to 14 residues. V was pared by 5 bases and J by 0 bases, with 8 bases between.

This clonotype was seen at least ten times. The gene calls are TRBV5-1 and TRBJ1-1; D is uncertain. CDR3 length equals 16 residues. The V and J ends lost 0 bases and 0 bases respectively, with 12 bases between them. Germline-derived CDR1 and CDR2 are SGHRS and YFSETQ. The CDR3 DNA reads TGCGCCAGCAGCTTGGCGGTAGGTAACATGAACACTGAAGCTTTCTTT. This encodes CASSLAVGNMNTEAFF. The whole variable domain, filled in from reference TRBV5-1 and TRBJ1-1, reads KAGVTQTPRYLIKTRGQQVTLSCSPISGHRSVSWYQQTPGQGLQFLFEYFSETQRNKGNFPGRFSGRQFSNSRSEMNVSTLELGDSALYLCASSLAVGNMNTEAFFGQGTRLTVV.

V gene TRBV6-5 combines with J gene TRBJ2-2, with D possibly being TRBD2 (6 bases). There are 13 residues in the CDR3. Trimming pared 2 bases from V and 7 bases from J, leaving 8 bases between. Per germline, CDR1 MNHEY and CDR2 SVGAGI. CDR3 loop: CASSYRLVGELFF. CDR3 coding DNA: TGTGCCAGCAGTTACCGACTAGTCGGGGAGCTGTTTTTT.

V and J are TRBV6-1 and TRBJ1-1; D possibly corresponds to TRBD1 (6 bases). Trimming removed 8 bases at V and 0 bases at J, with 19 bases between. CDR3 size: 16 residues. CDR1 is MNHNS, CDR2 SASEGT, per germline. The CDR3 sequence: CASDRSRPHMNTEAFF. CDR3 nucleotides: TGTGCCAGCGACAGGTCCCGACCTCACATGAACACTGAAGCTTTCTTT.

This clonotype was picked up a small number of times. V usage is TRBV9 and J usage is TRBJ2-1, with D possibly TRBD2 on 7 matching bases. The V gene's germline CDR1 is SGDLS and CDR2 YYNGEE. The CDR3 consists of 15 residues. Trimming removed 3 bases at V and 1 base at J, with 11 bases between. The CDR3 sequence is CASSARGASYNEQFF. The CDR3 DNA is TGTGCCAGCAGCGCCCGGGGGGCTTCCTACAATGAGCAGTTCTTC.

The rearrangement joins TRBV10-3 to TRBJ2-7, with a possible D match to TRBD1 (5 bases). Germline V gene data show CDR1 as ENHRY and CDR2 as SYGVKD. V was clipped by 7 bases and J by 6 bases, with 13 bases between them. The CDR3 extends over 12 amino acids. The CDR3 region is CAIKQVLGEQYF. The CDR3 coding sequence is TGTGCCATCAAACAGGTACTCGGCGAGCAGTACTTC.

The chain joins TRBV6-5 to TRBJ2-2; 8 nucleotides match TRBD2. The CDR3 covers 14 residues. Trimming removed 7 bases from V and 6 bases from J; junction bases left unmatched: 7. Germline lookup yields CDR1 MNHEY and CDR2 SVGAGI. This CDR3 reads CASTSAGGAGELFF. CDR3 bases: TGTGCCAGCACTTCCGCGGGAGGAGCCGGGGAGCTGTTTTTT.

This chain links TRBV4-3 with TRBJ2-1; D remains ambiguous. The CDR3 is 14 amino acids. The V gene's germline CDR1 is LGHNA and CDR2 YSLEER. The V gene lost 0 bases and the J gene lost 6 bases, with 9 bases spanning the gap. The chain's CDR3 is CASSQDKWRNEQFF. The CDR3 coding sequence is TGCGCCAGCAGCCAAGATAAGTGGCGCAATGAGCAGTTCTTC.

The CDR3 bases are TGCGCCAGCAGCTCGGACTACCGCACAGATACGCAGTATTTT. Protein sequence: CASSSDYRTDTQYF. The chain has TRBV5-1 and TRBJ2-3; maybe TRBD2 (6 bases). Trimming took off 3 bases at V and 1 base at J, with 9 bases between the two ends. This CDR3 contains 14 residues. The germline CDR1 and CDR2 sequences are SGHRS and YFSETQ. Supplemented by reference TRBV5-1 and TRBJ2-3, the full variable domain reads KAGVTQTPRYLIKTRGQQVTLSCSPISGHRSVSWYQQTPGQGLQFLFEYFSETQRNKGNFPGRFSGRQFSNSRSEMNVSTLELGDSALYLCASSSDYRTDTQYFGPGTRLTVL.